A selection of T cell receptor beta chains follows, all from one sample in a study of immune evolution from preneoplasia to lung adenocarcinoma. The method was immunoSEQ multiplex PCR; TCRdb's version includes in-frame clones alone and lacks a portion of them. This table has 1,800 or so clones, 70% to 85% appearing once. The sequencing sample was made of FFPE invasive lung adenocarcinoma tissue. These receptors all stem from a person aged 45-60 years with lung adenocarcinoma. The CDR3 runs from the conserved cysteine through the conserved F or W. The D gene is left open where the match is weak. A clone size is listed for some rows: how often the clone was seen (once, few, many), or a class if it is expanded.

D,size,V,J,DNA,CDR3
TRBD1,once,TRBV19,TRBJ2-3,TGTGCCAGCGAAGACAGGGGCCCGACAGATACGCAGTATTTT,CASEDRGPTDTQYF
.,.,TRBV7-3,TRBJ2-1,TGTGCCAGCAGCTTAGAGGGGCGGGGCTCCTACAATGAGCAGTTCTTC,CASSLEGRGSYNEQFF
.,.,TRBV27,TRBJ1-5,TGTGCCAGCAGTGCGCGGAGAGATAATCAGCCCCAGCATTTT,CASSARRDNQPQHF
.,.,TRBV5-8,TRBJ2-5,TGTGCCAGCAGCCAAACCCTTAACTGGCCAGAGACCCAGTACTTC,CASSQTLNWPETQYF
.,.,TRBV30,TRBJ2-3,TGTGCCTGGAGAATAGGGGCCAGAGAACGCGGTGGGGATACGCAGTATTTT,CAWRIGARERGGDTQYF
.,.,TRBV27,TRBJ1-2,TGTGCCAGCAGTAATTGGGAGGGAGGAGGCTACACCTTC,CASSNWEGGGYTF
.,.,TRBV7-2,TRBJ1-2,TGTGCCAGCAGCTTAGGGTGGGGGGAACTTGGCGGCTACACCTTC,CASSLGWGELGGYTF
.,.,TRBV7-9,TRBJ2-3,TGTGCCAGCAGCCCCGGTTTTAGTAGTAGCACAGATACGCAGTATTTT,CASSPGFSSSTDTQYF
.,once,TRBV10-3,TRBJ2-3,TGTGCCATCAGTGAGGTTTCGGCAGATACGCAGTATTTT,CAISEVSADTQYF
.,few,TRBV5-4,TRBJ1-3,TGTGCCAGCAGCAGGTATGGCGGGAGCTCTGGAAACACCATATATTTT,CASSRYGGSSGNTIYF